Listed here are 7 T cell receptor beta chains from one sample, sequenced in a study of cytomegalovirus exposure and HLA in healthy donors. 60 Vbeta and 13 Jbeta primers were used in PCR. Using immunoSEQ multiplex PCR, the repertoire was profiled, and TCRdb retains in-frame clones only, with some absent. This table holds under 200,000 clones, approximately 84% found once. Sequenced material: PBMCs. The receptors here all came from a man aged 25 to 40 in good health and CMV-seronegative.

The chain recombines TRBV5-6 with TRBJ2-5; TRBD1 matches at 10 bases. Germline CDR1 is SGHDT and CDR2 is YYEEEE. The V segment lost 4 bases and the J segment 4 bases; nucleotides outside the gene matches: 1. This CDR3 is built from 13 residues. CDR3 protein: CASSRTGGETQYF. The CDR3 DNA follows: TGTGCCAGCAGCCGGACAGGGGGAGAGACCCAGTACTTC.

This clone has more than one count but fewer than ten. The rearrangement joins TRBV4-2 to TRBJ1-1; 10 nucleotides align to TRBD1. Germline trimming cut 0 bases from V and 5 bases from J; bases unmatched to any gene: 3. Germline values: CDR1 LGHNA, CDR2 YNFKEQ. The CDR3 has 15 amino acids. This chain's CDR3 is CASSQDRDRGTEAFF. CDR3 sequence (DNA): TGTGCCAGCAGCCAAGACCGGGACAGGGGAACTGAAGCTTTCTTT.

The chain recombines TRBV2 with TRBJ1-4; 7 bases match TRBD1. The CDR3 has 14 residues. Germline-derived CDR1 and CDR2 are SNHLY and FYNNEI. V lost 7 bases, J lost 13 bases, and 15 bases stayed unmatched. The CDR3 reads CASKEGGQMLRLFF. CDR3 DNA sequence: TGTGCCAGCAAGGAGGGGGGACAGATGCTAAGACTGTTTTTT.

The V call is TRBV27, the J call TRBJ2-7; D possibly corresponds to TRBD1 (6 bases). Trimming pared 6 bases from V and 2 bases from J, leaving 14 bases between. The length of the CDR3 is 14 residues. CDR1 and CDR2 (germline): MNHEY, SMNVEV (reference sequence). CDR3 residues: CASRRQAETYEQYF. The CDR3, as DNA: TGTGCCAGCAGGAGACAGGCCGAAACCTACGAGCAGTACTTC.

The chain uses TRBV6-1 and TRBJ2-7, with TRBD2 as a possible D gene (5 bases). This CDR3 region has 18 residues. Between the trimmed V and J ends, which lost 1 base and 2 bases, there was a span of 21 bases. Per the germline V gene, CDR1 is MNHNS and CDR2 is SASEGT. In nucleotides, the CDR3 is TGTGCCAGCAGTGAAGTGTCATTTAGTCTACGGGGAACCTACGAGCAGTACTTC. This gives the protein CASSEVSFSLRGTYEQYF.

The genes are TRBV25-1 and TRBJ2-2, with D maybe TRBD1 (5 bases). Germline V lookup: CDR1 MGHDK, CDR2 SYGVNS. V gave up 3 bases and J gave up 7 bases, with 24 bases separating them. This CDR3 has 18 amino acids. The CDR3 DNA follows: TGTGCCAGCAGTGATCCCAGGGCAGAACCTTTATTTGACGGGGAGCTGTTTTTT. This encodes CASSDPRAEPLFDGELFF.

The chain recombines TRBV19 with TRBJ1-4; 9 positions agree with TRBD1. V dropped 5 bases and J dropped 8; count of bases not matched to a gene: 3. Germline V gene sequence: CDR1 LNHDA, CDR2 SQIVND (reference sequence). This CDR3 has 13 residues. In DNA, the CDR3 is TGTGCCAGTAGTCGGGACAGGGTGGAAAAACTGTTTTTT. It is translated as CASSRDRVEKLFF.